The clone carrying this T cell receptor beta chain was seen only a few times. What it binds is not known. The sample belongs to a study of PD-1 blockade in classical Hodgkin lymphoma. At the level of the study: Patients were given intravenous nivolumab, 3 mg/kg, every 2 weeks. General study results and limits: When set against healthy donors, newly diagnosed patients were reported to show lower baseline TCR diversity.

Here immunoSEQ multiplex PCR was the method, and the copy in TCRdb shows in-frame clones only, minus some. The data contain about 26,000 clones, roughly 68% of them singletons. Every single patient, without exception, relapsed after autologous stem cell transplantation, and brentuximab vedotin exposure varied. Unmatched junction bases numbered 6, after V lost 6 bases and J lost 10 bases. Germline loops: CDR1 MDHEN, CDR2 SYDVKM. The CDR3 spans 13 residues. The source material was peripheral blood mononuclear cells (PBMCs), sampled before the second cycle of nivolumab. The sequence was collected from a human donor with classical Hodgkin lymphoma. V is TRBV28 and J is TRBJ2-1; 10 bases are shared with TRBD1. CDR3 sequence (DNA): TGTGCCAGCAGCCGGGACAGGGGCCTCGAGCAGTTCTTC. Residues: CASSRDRGLEQFF.